The text below deals with one T cell receptor (beta chain). This clonotype was counted only a few times. Its antigen is not yet known. Base quality data are lacking; no much larger clone is found one base away. The sequencing machine was an Illumina HiSeq 2500. Quantitative 5'-RACE with molecular barcodes was used to prepare TCR beta libraries. As for the original processing: Disease-linked TCR variants were identified with a new computational method built on a probabilistic model of VDJ rearrangement. TCRdb reprocessed the public reads (quality trimming at Q25 with fastp, clone calling with MiXCR) and kept in-frame beta chains. Each CDR3 protein appears once, grouped with its most common genes and DNA. The V and J calls and clone size come from TCRdb's table, not from the authors' own analysis. This sample has some 140,000 distinct CDR3 sequences in its table, and just under 7.5% of those were observed once. The ten top clones hold 12% of the sample.

Trimming removed 11 bases from V and 2 bases from J; the gene matches leave 19 bases unexplained. CDR1 and CDR2 are drawn from the germline V gene (reference sequence): LGHDT, YNNKEL. From the cysteine through the phenylalanine, the CDR3 covers 18 amino acids. The retained sequence is limited to the CDR3, 54 bases, with the frame set at the first base. The sample is drawn from a study of CD8 T cells in ankylosing spondylitis (dated by TCRdb to 2016 to 2017). For context, the study as a whole: The study set out to find disease-linked TCR variants by profiling T cell receptor beta repertoires in ankylosing spondylitis patients and healthy donors. Peripheral blood was sampled, and synovial fluid was additionally collected from ankylosing spondylitis patients. The whole study cohort included 85 to 120 healthy donors and over 20 ankylosing spondylitis patients.

What the work shows at the level of the full study, not this receptor alone: A TCR beta motif of several highly homologous amino acid variants appeared characteristic of blood from ankylosing spondylitis patients. In peripheral blood, the disease-linked clones were found at relatively low frequencies and had a CD8+ phenotype. Some of the motif variants had been reported before in the synovial fluid and blood of reactive arthritis patients, a finding that suggests common disease-initiation mechanisms. According to the report, matched synovial fluid samples from ankylosing spondylitis patients were significantly enriched for the disease-linked clones.

The clonotype originates from a female donor with ankylosing spondylitis or in good health (not recorded which). Sequences were obtained from blood, either unsorted or a sorted T cell fraction (not recorded which). The rearranged chain carries TRBV3-1 and TRBJ2-3, with 10 bases aligning to TRBD1. The bases read TGTGCCTCCTGCCAAGAGCATCCGGGACAGGGGTTCACAGATACGCAGTATTTT. Its translation reads: CASCQEHPGQGFTDTQYF.